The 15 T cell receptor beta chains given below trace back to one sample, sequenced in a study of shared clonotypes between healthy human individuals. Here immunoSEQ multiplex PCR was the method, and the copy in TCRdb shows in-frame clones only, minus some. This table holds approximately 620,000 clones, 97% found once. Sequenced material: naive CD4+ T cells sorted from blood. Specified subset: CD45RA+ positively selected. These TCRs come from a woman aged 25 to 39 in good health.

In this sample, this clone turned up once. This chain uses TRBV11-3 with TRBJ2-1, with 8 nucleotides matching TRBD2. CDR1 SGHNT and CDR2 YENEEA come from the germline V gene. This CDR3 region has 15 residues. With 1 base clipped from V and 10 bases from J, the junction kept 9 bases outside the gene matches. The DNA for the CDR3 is TGTGCCAGCAGCTTAGCTTGGCTAGCGGGTCAGGAGCAGTTCTTC. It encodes CASSLAWLAGQEQFF.

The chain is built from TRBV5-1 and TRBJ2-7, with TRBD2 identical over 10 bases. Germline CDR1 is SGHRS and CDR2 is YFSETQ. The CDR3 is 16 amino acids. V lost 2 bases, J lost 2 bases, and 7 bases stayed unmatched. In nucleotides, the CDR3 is TGCGCCAGCAGCTTAGGTGCTAGCGGGGGACCCTACGAGCAGTACTTC. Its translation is CASSLGASGGPYEQYF.

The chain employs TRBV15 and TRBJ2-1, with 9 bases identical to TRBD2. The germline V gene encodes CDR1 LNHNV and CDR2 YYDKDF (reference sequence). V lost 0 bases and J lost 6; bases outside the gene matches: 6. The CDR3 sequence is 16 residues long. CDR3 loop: CATSRDPGGRANEQFF. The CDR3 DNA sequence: TGTGCCACCAGCAGAGATCCGGGCGGGAGGGCCAATGAGCAGTTCTTC.

In DNA, the CDR3 is TGTGCCAGCAGTGGGGGGACACTTCAAGAGACCCAGTACTTC. Amino acid sequence: CASSGGTLQETQYF. V and J are TRBV25-1 and TRBJ2-5; D possibly corresponds to TRBD1 (6 bases). The V end was cut by 4 bases, the J end by 2 bases, with 11 bases between. Germline CDR1 reads MGHDK; CDR2 reads SYGVNS. The CDR3 totals 14 residues.

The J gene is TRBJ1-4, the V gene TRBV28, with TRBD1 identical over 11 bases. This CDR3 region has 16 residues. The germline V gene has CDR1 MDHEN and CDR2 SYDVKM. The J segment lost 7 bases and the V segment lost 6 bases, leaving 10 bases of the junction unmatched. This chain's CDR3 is CASSIRPGQGGEKLFF. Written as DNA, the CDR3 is TGTGCCAGCAGCATAAGACCGGGACAGGGGGGTGAAAAACTGTTTTTT. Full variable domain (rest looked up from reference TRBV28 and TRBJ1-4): DVKVTQSSRYLVKRTGEKVFLECVQDMDHENMFWYRQDPGLGLRLIYFSYDVKMKEKGDIPEGYSVSREKKERFSLILESASTNQTSMYLCASSIRPGQGGEKLFFGSGTQLSVL.

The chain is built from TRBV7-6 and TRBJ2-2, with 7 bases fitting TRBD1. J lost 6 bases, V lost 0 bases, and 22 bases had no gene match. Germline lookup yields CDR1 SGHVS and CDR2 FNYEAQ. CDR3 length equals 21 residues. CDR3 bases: TGTGCCAGCAGCTTAGCGGACAGGATTTGGTCGGTCCGGACAGGTTCCGGGGAGCTGTTTTTT. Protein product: CASSLADRIWSVRTGSGELFF.

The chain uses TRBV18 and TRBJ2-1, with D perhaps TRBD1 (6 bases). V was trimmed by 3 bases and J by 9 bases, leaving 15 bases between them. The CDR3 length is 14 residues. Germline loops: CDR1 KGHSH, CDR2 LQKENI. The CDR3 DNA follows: TGTGCCAGCTCACCGGGGGCGGTCAATCTTGAGCAGTTCTTC. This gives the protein CASSPGAVNLEQFF.

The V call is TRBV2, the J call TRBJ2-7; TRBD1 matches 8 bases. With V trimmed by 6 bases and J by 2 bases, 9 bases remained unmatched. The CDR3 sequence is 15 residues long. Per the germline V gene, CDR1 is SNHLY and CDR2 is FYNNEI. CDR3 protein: CASSLQGTGPYEQYF. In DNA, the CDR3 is TGTGCCAGCAGCCTTCAGGGGACAGGCCCCTACGAGCAGTACTTC. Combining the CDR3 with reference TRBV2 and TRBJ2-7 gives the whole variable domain EPEVTQTPSHQVTQMGQEVILRCVPISNHLYFYWYRQILGQKVEFLVSFYNNEISEKSEIFDDQFSVERPDGSNFTLKIRSTKLEDSAMYFCASSLQGTGPYEQYFGPGTRLTVT.

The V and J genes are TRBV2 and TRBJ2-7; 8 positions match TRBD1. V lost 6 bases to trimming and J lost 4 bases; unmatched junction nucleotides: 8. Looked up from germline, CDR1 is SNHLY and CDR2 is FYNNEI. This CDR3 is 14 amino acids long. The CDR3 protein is CASRPTGQAYEQYF. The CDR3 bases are TGTGCCAGCAGACCCACGGGACAGGCTTACGAGCAGTACTTC.

The CDR3 here is CASSSGRTLNEQFF. DNA for the CDR3: TGTGCCAGTAGTTCTGGGCGGACTCTCAATGAGCAGTTCTTC. The chain employs TRBV19 and TRBJ2-1, with TRBD2 as a possible D gene (5 bases). The CDR3 covers 14 residues. V was shortened by 5 bases and J by 6 bases, with 14 bases between the two germline ends. Germline V lookup: CDR1 LNHDA, CDR2 SQIVND (reference sequence). The entire variable domain, with the rest obtained from reference TRBV19 and TRBJ2-1, is as follows: DGGITQSPKYLFRKEGQNVTLSCEQNLNHDAMYWYRQDPGQGLRLIYYSQIVNDFQKGDIAEGYSVSREKKESFPLTVTSAQKNPTAFYLCASSSGRTLNEQFFGPGTRLTVL.

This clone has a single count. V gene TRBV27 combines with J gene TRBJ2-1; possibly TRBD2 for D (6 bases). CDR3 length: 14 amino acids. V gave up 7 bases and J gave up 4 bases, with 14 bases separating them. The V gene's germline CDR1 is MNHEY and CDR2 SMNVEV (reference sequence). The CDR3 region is CASMVGSVYNEQFF. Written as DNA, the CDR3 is TGTGCCAGCATGGTCGGGAGTGTATACAATGAGCAGTTCTTC.

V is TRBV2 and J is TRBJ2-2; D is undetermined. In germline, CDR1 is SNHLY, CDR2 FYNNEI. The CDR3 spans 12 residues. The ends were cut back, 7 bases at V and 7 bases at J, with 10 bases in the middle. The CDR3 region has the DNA TGTGCCAGCAAGGAGTGGAACGGGGAGCTGTTTTTT. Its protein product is CASKEWNGELFF.

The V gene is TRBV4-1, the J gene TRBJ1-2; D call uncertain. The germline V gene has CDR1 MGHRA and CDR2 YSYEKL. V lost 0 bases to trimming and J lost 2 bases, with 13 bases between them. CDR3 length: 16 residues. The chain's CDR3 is CASSQEGTRGNYGYTF. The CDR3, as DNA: TGCGCCAGCAGCCAAGAAGGAACGAGAGGGAACTATGGCTACACCTTC.

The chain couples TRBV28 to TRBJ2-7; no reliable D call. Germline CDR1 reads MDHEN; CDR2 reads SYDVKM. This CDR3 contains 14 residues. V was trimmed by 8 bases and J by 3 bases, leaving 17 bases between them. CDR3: CASVESPNDYEQYF. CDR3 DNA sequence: TGTGCCAGCGTTGAGTCCCCAAACGACTACGAGCAGTACTTC.

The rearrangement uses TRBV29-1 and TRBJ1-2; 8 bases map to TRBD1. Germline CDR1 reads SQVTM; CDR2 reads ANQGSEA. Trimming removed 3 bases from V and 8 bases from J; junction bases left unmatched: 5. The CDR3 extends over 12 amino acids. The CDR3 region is CSVDRQGKGYTF. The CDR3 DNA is TGCAGCGTTGATCGACAGGGGAAGGGCTACACCTTC.